This TCR beta chain was found in a study of T cell responses to AZD1222 COVID-19 vaccine. TCRdb keeps only in-frame clones here, not all; method: immunoSEQ multiplex PCR. The sample contains 95,000 to 110,000 clones, over 75% of which appear only once. Looked up from germline, CDR1 is MNHEY and CDR2 is SVGAGI. The CDR3 has 15 residues. The V and J ends lost 7 bases and 5 bases respectively, with 20 bases between them. The sequence came from an adult in good health. The source was peripheral blood, collected on day 0 of AZD1222 vaccination. The chain uses TRBV6-5 and TRBJ2-5, with a possible D match to TRBD2 (5 bases). The CDR3: CASNLSGYPSETQYF. The CDR3 DNA is TGTGCCAGCAATTTATCGGGATACCCTTCGGAGACCCAGTACTTC.